The sequence of this T cell receptor (beta chain) was determined in a study of T cells in Graves' hyperthyroidism and ophthalmopathy. Study-wide context: At initial diagnosis, before any treatment had begun, peripheral blood was obtained. Findings and limits, study-wide: Most thyroid clonotypes that were expanded above 0.001 also turned up in blood.

This clonotype was picked up many times. Its cognate antigen is unknown. The germline V and J ends were trimmed by 1 base and 1 base, with 10 bases remaining between them. This CDR3 contains 15 residues. CDR1 is LGHDT and CDR2 is YNNKEL in the germline V gene (reference sequence). From RNA transcripts, TCR beta CDR3 regions were amplified. The primer set for the first-round RT-PCR of the TCR CDR3 was HTBI. TCRdb re-called the multiplex PCR reads through MiXCR, storing one row per CDR3 protein. Seen here are about 560,000 distinct CDR3 sequences, about 14% observed once, and the top ten hold about 14%. The TCR sequence derives from a woman aged 40 to 55 with Graves' hyperthyroidism. The rearrangement joins TRBV3-1 to TRBJ1-1, with no clear D. Material for sequencing was blood. The DNA for the CDR3 is TGTGCCAGCAGCCAAGGAGGGCACTCGAACACTGAAGCTTTCTTT. This translates into CASSQGGHSNTEAFF.